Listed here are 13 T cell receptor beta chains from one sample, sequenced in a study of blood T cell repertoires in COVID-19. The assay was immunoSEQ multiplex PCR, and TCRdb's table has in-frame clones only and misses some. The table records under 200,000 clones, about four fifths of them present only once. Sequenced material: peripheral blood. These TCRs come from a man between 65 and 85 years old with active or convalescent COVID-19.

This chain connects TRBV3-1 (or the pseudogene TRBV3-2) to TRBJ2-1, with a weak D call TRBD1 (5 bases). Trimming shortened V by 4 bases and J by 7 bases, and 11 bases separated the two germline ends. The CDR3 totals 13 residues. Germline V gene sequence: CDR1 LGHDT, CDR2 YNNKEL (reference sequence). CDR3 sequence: CASSLQGSNEQFF. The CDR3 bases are TGTGCCAGCAGCCTTCAGGGTAGTAATGAGCAGTTCTTC.

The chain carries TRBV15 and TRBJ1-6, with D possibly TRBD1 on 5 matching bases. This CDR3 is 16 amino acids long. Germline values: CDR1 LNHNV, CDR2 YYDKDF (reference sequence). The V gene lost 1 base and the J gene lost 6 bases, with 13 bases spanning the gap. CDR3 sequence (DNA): TGTGCCACCAGCAGAGGGTTAGGGGTGGGTAATTCACCCCTCCACTTT. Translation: CATSRGLGVGNSPLHF.

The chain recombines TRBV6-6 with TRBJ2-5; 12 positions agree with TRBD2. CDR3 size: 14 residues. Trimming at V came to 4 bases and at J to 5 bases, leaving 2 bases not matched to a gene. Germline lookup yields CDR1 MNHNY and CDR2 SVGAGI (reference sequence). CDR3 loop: CASSSSGGAETQYF. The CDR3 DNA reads TGTGCCAGCAGTTCTAGCGGGGGGGCGGAGACCCAGTACTTC.

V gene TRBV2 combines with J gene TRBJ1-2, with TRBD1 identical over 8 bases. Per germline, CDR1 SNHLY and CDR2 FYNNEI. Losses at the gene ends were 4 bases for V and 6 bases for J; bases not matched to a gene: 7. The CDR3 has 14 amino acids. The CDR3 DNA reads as TGTGCCAGCAGTGGGACAGGGTATACGGATGGCTACACCTTC. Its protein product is CASSGTGYTDGYTF.

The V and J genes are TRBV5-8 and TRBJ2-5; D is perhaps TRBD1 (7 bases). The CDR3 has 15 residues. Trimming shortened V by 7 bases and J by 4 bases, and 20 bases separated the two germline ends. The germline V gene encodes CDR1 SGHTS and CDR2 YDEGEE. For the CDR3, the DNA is TGTGCCAGCGGAGGGGGACAGAACAATGGAGAGACCCAGTACTTC. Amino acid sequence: CASGGGQNNGETQYF.

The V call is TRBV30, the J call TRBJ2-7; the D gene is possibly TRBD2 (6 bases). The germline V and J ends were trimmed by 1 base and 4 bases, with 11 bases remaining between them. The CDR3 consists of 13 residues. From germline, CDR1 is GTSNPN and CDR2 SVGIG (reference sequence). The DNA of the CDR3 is TGTGCCTGGAGTGCCAGCAGCGGGTACGAGCAGTACTTC. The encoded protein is CAWSASSGYEQYF.

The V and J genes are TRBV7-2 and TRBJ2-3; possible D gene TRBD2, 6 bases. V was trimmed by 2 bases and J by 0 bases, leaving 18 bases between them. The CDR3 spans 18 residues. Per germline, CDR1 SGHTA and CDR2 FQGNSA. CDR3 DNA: TGTGCCAGCAGCTTAAACCCAATGGGACTTCTTAGCACAGATACGCAGTATTTT. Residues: CASSLNPMGLLSTDTQYF.

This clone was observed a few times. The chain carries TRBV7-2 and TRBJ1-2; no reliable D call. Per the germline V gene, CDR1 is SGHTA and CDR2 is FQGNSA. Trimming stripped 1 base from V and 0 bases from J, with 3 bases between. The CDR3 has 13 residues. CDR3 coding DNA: TGTGCCAGCAGCTTAGACTCTAACTATGGCTACACCTTC. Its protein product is CASSLDSNYGYTF.

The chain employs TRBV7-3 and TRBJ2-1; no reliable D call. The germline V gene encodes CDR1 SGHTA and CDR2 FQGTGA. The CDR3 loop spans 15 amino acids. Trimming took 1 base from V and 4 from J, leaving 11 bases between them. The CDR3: CASSLNPVLYNEQFF. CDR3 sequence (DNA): TGTGCCAGCAGCTTAAATCCGGTCCTTTACAATGAGCAGTTCTTC.

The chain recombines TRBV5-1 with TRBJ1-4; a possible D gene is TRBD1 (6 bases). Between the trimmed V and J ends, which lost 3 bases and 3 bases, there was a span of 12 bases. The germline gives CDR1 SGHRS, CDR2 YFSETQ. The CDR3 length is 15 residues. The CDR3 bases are TGCGCCAGCAGCTCTGGACAGTCTCCTAATGAAAAACTGTTTTTT. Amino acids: CASSSGQSPNEKLFF.

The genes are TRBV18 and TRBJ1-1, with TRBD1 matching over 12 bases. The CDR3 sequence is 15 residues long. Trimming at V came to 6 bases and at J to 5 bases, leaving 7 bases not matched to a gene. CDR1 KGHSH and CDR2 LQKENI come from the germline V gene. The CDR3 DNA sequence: TGTGCCAGCTCCCCGGGACAGGGGGCAGGGACTGAAGCTTTCTTT. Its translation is CASSPGQGAGTEAFF.

The CDR3 region has the DNA TGCGCCAGCAGCTTCATGGGGGACACAGGAGGCTACACCTTC. Protein product: CASSFMGDTGGYTF. The chain uses TRBV5-1 and TRBJ1-2; tentative D call: TRBD1 (6 bases). Germline CDR1 reads SGHRS; CDR2 reads YFSETQ. V lost 2 bases to trimming and J lost 8 bases, with 16 bases between them. This CDR3 comprises 14 residues.

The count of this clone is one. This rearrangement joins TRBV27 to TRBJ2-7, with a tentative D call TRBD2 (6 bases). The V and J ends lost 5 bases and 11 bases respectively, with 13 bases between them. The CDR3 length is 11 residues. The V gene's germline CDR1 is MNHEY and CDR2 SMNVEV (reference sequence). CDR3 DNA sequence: TGTGCCAGCAGTCGAGGCTGGGAGGAGTACTTC. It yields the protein CASSRGWEEYF.